This is a list of T cell receptor beta chains from one sample in a study of human T cells and chemical hapten exposure. MiXCR, applied by TCRdb to the RACE reads, yields one record per CDR3 protein. This sample has about 84,000 distinct CDR3 sequences, with roughly a tenth found just once. Sequencing was performed on whole blood, taken in connection with sensitization to the hapten diphenylcyclopropenone (DPC). The receptors here all came from a woman between 45 and 60 years old with alopecia areata. Some clones in this sample may be carry-over from other donors' samples. Each CDR3 is given with its conserved first and last residue. A D gene is named only where the DNA matches it firmly. Clone sizes are shown as how often the clone was seen (once, few, many) or a class if it is expanded.

V gene	J gene	D gene	clone size	CDR3 DNA	CDR3 protein
TRBV30	TRBJ1-6	NA	few	TGTGCCTGGAGTGTACTTTCAGGGTCGGGTTCACCCCTCCACTTT	CAWSVLSGSGSPLHF
TRBV20-1	TRBJ2-1	TRBD2	few	TGCAGTGCTAGGGATAGACTAGCGGGAGGTAGGGATGAGCAGTTCTTC	CSARDRLAGGRDEQFF
TRBV20-1	TRBJ2-2	TRBD1	few	TGCAGTGCTGTCAGACAGGGGAACACCGGGGAGCTGTTTTTT	CSAVRQGNTGELFF
TRBV7-7	TRBJ2-1	TRBD1	many	TGTGCCAGCAGCCGGGGAACAGGGGGGTTTAATGAGCAGTTCTTC	CASSRGTGGFNEQFF
TRBV7-2	TRBJ2-2	TRBD1	few	TGTGCCAGCAGCACCGACAGGGGGCTGATAACCGGGGAGCTGTTTTTT	CASSTDRGLITGELFF
TRBV6-6	TRBJ2-5	NA	many	TGTGCCAGCAGTTACAAGGGGGCGGGAGAGGGCTGGACCCAGTACTTC	CASSYKGAGEGWTQYF
TRBV5-1	TRBJ1-1	TRBD1	many	TGCGCCAGCAGCTTCGAGGCAGGGGGTCGTACTGAAGCTTTCTTT	CASSFEAGGRTEAFF
TRBV20-1	TRBJ2-2	NA	once	TGCAGTGCTAGGGGGGGACCTCTCAACACCGGGGAGCTGTTTTTT	CSARGGPLNTGELFF
TRBV20-1	TRBJ2-7	NA	many	TGCAGTGCTAGAGATCTTTTAGGACCTTCCTACGAGCAGTACTTC	CSARDLLGPSYEQYF
TRBV11-1	TRBJ1-6	TRBD1	many	TGTGCCACCGGACAGGGAACCTATAATTCACCCCTCCACTTT	CATGQGTYNSPLHF
TRBV6-4	TRBJ2-3	NA	many	TGTGCCAGCAGTGACTCGACCAGAGATACGCAGTATTTT	CASSDSTRDTQYF